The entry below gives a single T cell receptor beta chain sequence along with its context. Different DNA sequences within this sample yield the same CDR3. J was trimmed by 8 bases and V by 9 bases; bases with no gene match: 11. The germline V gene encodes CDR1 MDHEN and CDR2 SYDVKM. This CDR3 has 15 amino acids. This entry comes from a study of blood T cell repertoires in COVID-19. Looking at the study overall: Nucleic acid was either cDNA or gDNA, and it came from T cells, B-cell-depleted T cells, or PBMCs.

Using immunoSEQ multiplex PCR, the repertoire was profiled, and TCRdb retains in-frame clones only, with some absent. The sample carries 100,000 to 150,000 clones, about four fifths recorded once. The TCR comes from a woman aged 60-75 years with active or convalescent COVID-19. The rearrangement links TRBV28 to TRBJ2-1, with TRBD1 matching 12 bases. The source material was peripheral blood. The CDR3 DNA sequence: TGTGCCAGTGTGACCGGGACAGGGGGCGGCGATGAGCAGTTCTTC. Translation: CASVTGTGGGDEQFF.